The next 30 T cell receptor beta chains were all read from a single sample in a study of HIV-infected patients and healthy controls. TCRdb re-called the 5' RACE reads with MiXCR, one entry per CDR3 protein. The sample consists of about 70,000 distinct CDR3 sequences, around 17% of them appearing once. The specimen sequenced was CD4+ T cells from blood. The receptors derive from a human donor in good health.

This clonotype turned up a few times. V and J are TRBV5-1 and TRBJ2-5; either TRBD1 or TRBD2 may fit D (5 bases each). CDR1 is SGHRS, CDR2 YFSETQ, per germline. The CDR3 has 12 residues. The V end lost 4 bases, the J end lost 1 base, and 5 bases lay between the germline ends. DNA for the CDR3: TGCGCCAGCAGCGGGACCCAAGAGACCCAGTACTTC. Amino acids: CASSGTQETQYF. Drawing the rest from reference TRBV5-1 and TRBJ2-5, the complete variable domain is KAGVTQTPRYLIKTRGQQVTLSCSPISGHRSVSWYQQTPGQGLQFLFEYFSETQRNKGNFPGRFSGRQFSNSRSEMNVSTLELGDSALYLCASSGTQETQYFGPGTRLLVL.

The CDR3 loop reads CASIAQHQGVGSPLHF. The CDR3 region has the DNA TGTGCCAGCATCGCACAACACCAGGGTGTCGGATCACCCCTCCACTTT. The V and J genes are TRBV6-6 and TRBJ1-6, with a weak D call TRBD1 (5 bases). CDR3 length: 16 amino acids. The V and J ends lost 7 bases and 10 bases respectively, with 23 bases between them. Germline CDR1 and CDR2: MNHNY and SVGAGI (reference sequence).

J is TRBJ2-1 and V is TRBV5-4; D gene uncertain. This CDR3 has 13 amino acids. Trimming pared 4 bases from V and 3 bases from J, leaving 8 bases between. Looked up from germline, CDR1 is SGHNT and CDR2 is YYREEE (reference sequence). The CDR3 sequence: CASSRPSYNEQFF. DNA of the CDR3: TGTGCCAGCAGCCGTCCTAGCTACAATGAGCAGTTCTTC.

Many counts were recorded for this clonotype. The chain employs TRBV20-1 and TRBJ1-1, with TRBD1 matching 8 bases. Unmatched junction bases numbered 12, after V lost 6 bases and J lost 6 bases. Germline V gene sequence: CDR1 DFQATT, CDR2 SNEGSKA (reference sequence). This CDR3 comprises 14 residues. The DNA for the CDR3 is TGCAGTGCCGTGGCACAGGGGGGGAGGGCTGAAGCTTTCTTT. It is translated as CSAVAQGGRAEAFF.

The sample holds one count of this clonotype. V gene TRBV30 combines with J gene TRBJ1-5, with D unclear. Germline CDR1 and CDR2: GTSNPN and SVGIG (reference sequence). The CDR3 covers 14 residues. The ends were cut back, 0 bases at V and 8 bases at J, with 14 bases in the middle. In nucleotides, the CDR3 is TGTGCCTGGAGTGTTGGAGGGAATTGGAAGCCCCAGCATTTT. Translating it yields CAWSVGGNWKPQHF.

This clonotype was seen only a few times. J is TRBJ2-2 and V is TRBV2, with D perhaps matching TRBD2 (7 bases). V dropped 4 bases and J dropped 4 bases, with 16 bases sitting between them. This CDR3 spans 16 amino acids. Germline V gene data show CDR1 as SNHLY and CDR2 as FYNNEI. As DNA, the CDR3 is TGTGCCAGCAGTGGTTTGGGGGGGCCGGGCACCGGGGAGCTGTTTTTT. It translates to CASSGLGGPGTGELFF.

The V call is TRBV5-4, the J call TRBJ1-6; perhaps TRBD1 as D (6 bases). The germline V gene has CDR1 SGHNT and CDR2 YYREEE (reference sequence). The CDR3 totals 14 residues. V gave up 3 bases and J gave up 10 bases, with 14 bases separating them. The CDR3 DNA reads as TGTGCCAGCAGCTCGGACCTCGGACAGTCACCCCTCCACTTT. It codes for CASSSDLGQSPLHF.

CDR3 in amino acids: CASSRTSRSETQYF. For the CDR3, the DNA is TGTGCCAGCAGCCGGACTAGCAGGTCAGAGACCCAGTACTTC. The chain recombines TRBV6-2 or TRBV6-3 with TRBJ2-5; 8 nucleotides line up with TRBD2. The germline gives CDR1 MNHEY, CDR2 SVGEGT. V lost 6 bases and J lost 4; bases outside the gene matches: 7. The length of the CDR3 is 14 residues.

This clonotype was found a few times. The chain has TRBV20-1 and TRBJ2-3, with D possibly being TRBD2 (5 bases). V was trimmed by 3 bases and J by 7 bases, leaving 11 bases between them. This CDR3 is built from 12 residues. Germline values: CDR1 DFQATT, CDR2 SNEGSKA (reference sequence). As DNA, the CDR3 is TGCAGTGCTAGGTACGGGGAAAATACGCAGTATTTT. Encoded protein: CSARYGENTQYF.

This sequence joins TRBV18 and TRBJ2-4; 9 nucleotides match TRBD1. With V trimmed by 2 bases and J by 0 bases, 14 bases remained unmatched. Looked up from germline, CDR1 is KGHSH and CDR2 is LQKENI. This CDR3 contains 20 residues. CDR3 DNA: TGTGCCAGCTCACCAAGCCGCATTCCGGGACAGGGTCTAGCCAAAAACATTCAGTACTTC. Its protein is CASSPSRIPGQGLAKNIQYF.

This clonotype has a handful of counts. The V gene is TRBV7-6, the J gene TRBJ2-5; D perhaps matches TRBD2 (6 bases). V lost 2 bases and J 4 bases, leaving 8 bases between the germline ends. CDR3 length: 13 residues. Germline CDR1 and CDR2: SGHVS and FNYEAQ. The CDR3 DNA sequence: TGTGCCAGCAGCTTAACGGGACTAGAGACCCAGTACTTC. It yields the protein CASSLTGLETQYF.

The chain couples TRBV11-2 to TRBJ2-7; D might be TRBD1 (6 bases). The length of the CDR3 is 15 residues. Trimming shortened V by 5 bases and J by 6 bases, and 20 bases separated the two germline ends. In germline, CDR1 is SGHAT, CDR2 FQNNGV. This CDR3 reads CASSSRMGAGIEQYF. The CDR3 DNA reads TGTGCCAGCAGCAGTAGGATGGGGGCGGGCATCGAGCAGTACTTC.

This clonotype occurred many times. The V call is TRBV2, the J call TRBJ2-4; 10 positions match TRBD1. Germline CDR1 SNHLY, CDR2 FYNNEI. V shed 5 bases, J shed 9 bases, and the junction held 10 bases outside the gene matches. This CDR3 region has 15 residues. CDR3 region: CASSPGLGQGTIQYF. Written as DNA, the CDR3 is TGTGCCAGCAGTCCCGGTCTGGGACAGGGGACCATTCAGTACTTC.

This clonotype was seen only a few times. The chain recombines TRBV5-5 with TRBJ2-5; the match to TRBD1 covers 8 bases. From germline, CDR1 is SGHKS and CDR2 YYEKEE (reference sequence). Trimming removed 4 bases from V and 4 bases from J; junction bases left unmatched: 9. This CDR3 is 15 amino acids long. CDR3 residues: CASSAATGAPETQYF. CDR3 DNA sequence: TGTGCCAGCAGCGCCGCGACAGGGGCCCCAGAGACCCAGTACTTC.

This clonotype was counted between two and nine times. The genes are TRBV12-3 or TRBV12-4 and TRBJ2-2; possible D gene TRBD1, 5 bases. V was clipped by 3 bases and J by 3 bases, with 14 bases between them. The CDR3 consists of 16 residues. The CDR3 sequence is CASSLVNLRDTGELFF. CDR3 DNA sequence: TGTGCCAGCAGTTTGGTCAATCTCAGGGACACCGGGGAGCTGTTTTTT.

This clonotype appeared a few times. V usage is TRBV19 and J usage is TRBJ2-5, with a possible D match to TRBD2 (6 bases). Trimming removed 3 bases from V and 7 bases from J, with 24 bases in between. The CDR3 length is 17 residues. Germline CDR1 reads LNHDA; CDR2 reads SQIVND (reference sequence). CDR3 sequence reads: CASSIGWGGGTVVTQYF. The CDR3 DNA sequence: TGTGCCAGTAGTATCGGATGGGGCGGCGGGACGGTGGTGACCCAGTACTTC.

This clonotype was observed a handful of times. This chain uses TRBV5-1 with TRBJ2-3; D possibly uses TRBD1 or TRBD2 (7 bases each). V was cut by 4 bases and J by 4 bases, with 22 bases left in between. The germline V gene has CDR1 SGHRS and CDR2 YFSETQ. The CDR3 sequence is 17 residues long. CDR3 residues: CASSRDRVTSIADTQYF. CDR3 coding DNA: TGCGCCAGCAGCAGGGACAGAGTGACTAGCATCGCAGATACGCAGTATTTT.

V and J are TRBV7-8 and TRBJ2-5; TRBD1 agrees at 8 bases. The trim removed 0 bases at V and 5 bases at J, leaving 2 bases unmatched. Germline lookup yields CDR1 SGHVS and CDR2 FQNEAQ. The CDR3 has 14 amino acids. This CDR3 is CASSLAYRGETQYF. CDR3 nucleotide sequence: TGTGCCAGCAGCTTAGCTTACAGGGGGGAGACCCAGTACTTC.

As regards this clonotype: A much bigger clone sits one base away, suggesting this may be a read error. Here the CDR3 reads CAGSLSLIMGSYNEQFF. The CDR3 DNA sequence: TGTGCCGGCAGCTTATCCCTTATCATGGGCTCCTACAATGAGCAGTTCTTC. The chain has TRBV11-2 and TRBJ2-1; no firm D call. The germline V gene has CDR1 SGHAT and CDR2 FQNNGV. CDR3 size: 17 residues.

CDR3 protein: CASSQGRIPSYEQYF. The DNA for the CDR3 is TGTGCCAGCAGCCAAGGTCGCATTCCCTCCTACGAGCAGTACTTC. This chain joins TRBV3-1 and TRBJ2-7; no reliable D call. V was pared by 1 base and J by 0 bases, with 10 bases between. This CDR3 comprises 15 residues. Germline values: CDR1 LGHDT, CDR2 YNNKEL (reference sequence).

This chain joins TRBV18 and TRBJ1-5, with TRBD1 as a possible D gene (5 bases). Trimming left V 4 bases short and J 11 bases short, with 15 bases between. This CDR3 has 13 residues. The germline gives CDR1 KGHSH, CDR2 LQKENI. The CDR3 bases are TGTGCCAGCTCACAGGGGAGGCGTGAGACCCAGCATTTT. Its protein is CASSQGRRETQHF.

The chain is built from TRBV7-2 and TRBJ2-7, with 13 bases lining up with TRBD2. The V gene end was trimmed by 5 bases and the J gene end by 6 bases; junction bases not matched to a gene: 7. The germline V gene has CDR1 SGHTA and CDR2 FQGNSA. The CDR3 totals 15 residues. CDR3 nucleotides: TGTGCCAGCAGCCGAGGACTAGCGGGAGTCTCCGAGCAGTACTTC. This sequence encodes CASSRGLAGVSEQYF. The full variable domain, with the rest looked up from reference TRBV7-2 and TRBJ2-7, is GAGVSQSPSNKVTEKGKDVELRCDPISGHTALYWYRQSLGQGLEFLIYFQGNSAPDKSGLPSDRFSAERTGGSVSTLTIQRTQQEDSAVYLCASSRGLAGVSEQYFGPGTRLTVT.

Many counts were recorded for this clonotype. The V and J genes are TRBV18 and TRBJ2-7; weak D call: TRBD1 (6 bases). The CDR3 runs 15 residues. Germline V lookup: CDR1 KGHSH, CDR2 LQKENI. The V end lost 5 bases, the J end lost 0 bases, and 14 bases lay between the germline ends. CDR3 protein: CASSWGTSSSYEQYF. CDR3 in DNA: TGTGCCAGCTCATGGGGGACATCGAGCTCCTACGAGCAGTACTTC.

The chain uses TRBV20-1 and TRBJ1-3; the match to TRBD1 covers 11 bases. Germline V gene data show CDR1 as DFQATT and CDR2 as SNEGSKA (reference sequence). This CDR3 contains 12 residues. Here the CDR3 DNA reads TGCATCCCTGGACAGGGGGCAAACACCATATATTTT. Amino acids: CIPGQGANTIYF.

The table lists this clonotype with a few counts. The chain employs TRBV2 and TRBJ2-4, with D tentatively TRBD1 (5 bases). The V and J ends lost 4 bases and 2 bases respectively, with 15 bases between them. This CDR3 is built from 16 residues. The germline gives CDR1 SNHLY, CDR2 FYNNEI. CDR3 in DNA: TGTGCCAGCAGTGCCCTACAGGATTGGACCAAAAACATTCAGTACTTC. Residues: CASSALQDWTKNIQYF.

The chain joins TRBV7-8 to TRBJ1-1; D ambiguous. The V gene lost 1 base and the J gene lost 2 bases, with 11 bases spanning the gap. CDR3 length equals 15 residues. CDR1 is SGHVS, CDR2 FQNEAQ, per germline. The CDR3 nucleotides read TGTGCCAGCAGCTTAGAGGCAGTAATAAACACTGAAGCTTTCTTT. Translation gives CASSLEAVINTEAFF.

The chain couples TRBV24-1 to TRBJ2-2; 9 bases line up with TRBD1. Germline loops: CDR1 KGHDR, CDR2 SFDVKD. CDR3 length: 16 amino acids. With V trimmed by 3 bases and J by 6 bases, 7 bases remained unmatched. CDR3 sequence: CATSDPTGGWAGELFF. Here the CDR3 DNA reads TGTGCCACCAGTGATCCGACAGGGGGTTGGGCCGGGGAGCTGTTTTTT.

The CDR3 nucleotides are TGCAGTGCTAGGGTAACCGGGACAACTAATCAGCCCCAGCATTTT. Amino acid sequence: CSARVTGTTNQPQHF. The J gene is TRBJ1-5, the V gene TRBV20-1; the D gene is possibly TRBD1 (6 bases). The CDR3 consists of 15 residues. V was trimmed by 3 bases and J by 4 bases, leaving 16 bases between them. Germline V gene lookup returns CDR1 DFQATT and CDR2 SNEGSKA (reference sequence).

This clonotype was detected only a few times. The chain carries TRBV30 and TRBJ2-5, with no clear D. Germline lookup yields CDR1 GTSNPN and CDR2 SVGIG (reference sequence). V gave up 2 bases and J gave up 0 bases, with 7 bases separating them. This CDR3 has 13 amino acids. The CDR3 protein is CAWSRRNQETQYF. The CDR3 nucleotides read TGTGCCTGGAGTAGGCGAAACCAAGAGACCCAGTACTTC.

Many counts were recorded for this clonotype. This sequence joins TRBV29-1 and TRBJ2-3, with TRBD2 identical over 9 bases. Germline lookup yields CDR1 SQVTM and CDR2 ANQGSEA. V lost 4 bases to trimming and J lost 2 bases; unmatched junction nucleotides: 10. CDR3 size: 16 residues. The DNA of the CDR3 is TGCAGCGTTGTGGGGGGGCTAGCGGGACTCACAGATACGCAGTATTTT. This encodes CSVVGGLAGLTDTQYF.